This TCR beta chain came from a study of OX40 agonist ivuxolimab in advanced cancers. The CDR3 consists of 13 residues. Trimming took 7 bases from V and 6 from J, leaving 13 bases between them. Germline CDR1 and CDR2: SGHNT and YENEEA. Assay: immunoSEQ multiplex PCR; the TCRdb copy retains only in-frame clones and omits some. The profile shows over 65,000 clones, 85% to 95% of them singletons. The chain employs TRBV11-3 and TRBJ1-5; no firm D call. Sequenced material: CD4+ or CD8+ T cells sorted from blood, taken in a trial of the OX40 agonist ivuxolimab. The clonotype originates from an adult with an advanced solid tumor such as melanoma, head and neck, liver or kidney cancer. This CDR3 reads CASTPSAGQPQHF. The CDR3 DNA reads as TGTGCCAGCACCCCCTCGGCGGGTCAGCCCCAGCATTTT.